This passage covers 5 T cell receptor beta chains from one sample sequenced in a study of T cell responses to AZD1222 COVID-19 vaccine. This table comes from immunoSEQ multiplex PCR, and its TCRdb copy is limited to in-frame clones, with some not included. The sample yields over 110,000 clones, roughly nine tenths seen once. The sequencing here drew on peripheral blood, taken 28 days after the second AZD1222 dose. Receptors were obtained from an adult who received the AZD1222 COVID-19 vaccine.

The CDR3 coding sequence is TGTGCCAGCAGCGGAAACATTAAGAAGAGTGGCTACACCTTC. Residues: CASSGNIKKSGYTF. The rearrangement links TRBV11-2 to TRBJ1-2; D remains unclear. Germline values: CDR1 SGHAT, CDR2 FQNNGV. V lost 5 bases, J lost 7 bases, and 17 bases lay in between. CDR3 size: 14 residues.

V and J are TRBV5-6 and TRBJ1-5; a possible D gene is TRBD1 (5 bases). The CDR3 has 16 amino acids. Trimming removed 4 bases at V and 0 bases at J, with 14 bases between. Germline loops: CDR1 SGHDT, CDR2 YYEEEE. CDR3 loop: CASSSYTTDSNQPQHF. CDR3 nucleotides: TGTGCCAGCAGCAGCTACACGACAGATAGCAATCAGCCCCAGCATTTT.

This rearrangement joins TRBV7-6 to TRBJ2-1, with 9 bases lining up with TRBD2. CDR3 length equals 17 residues. V dropped 0 bases and J dropped 7; count of bases not matched to a gene: 10. Looked up from germline, CDR1 is SGHVS and CDR2 is FNYEAQ. The CDR3 bases are TGTGCCAGCAGCTTAGCGGGCCGAGCGGGAGGAGGAAATGAGCAGTTCTTC. Its protein product is CASSLAGRAGGGNEQFF.

The chain uses TRBV19 and TRBJ1-5; TRBD1 might be the D (5 bases). Germline assignment: CDR1 LNHDA and CDR2 SQIVND (reference sequence). Trimming shortened V by 9 bases and J by 7 bases, and 16 bases separated the two germline ends. This CDR3 spans 13 amino acids. Written as DNA, the CDR3 is TGTGCCAGCTCAGTCGGGGCCAGGCAGCCCCAGCATTTT. This codes for CASSVGARQPQHF.

The chain recombines TRBV10-3 with TRBJ2-7; TRBD2 matches at 11 bases. The junction had 6 bases not matched to a gene; V was cut back by 2 bases and J by 0 bases. This CDR3 contains 17 residues. CDR1 and CDR2 from the germline V gene are ENHRY and SYGVKD. This chain's CDR3 is CAISETLLAGVSYEQYF. In DNA form, the CDR3 reads TGTGCCATCAGTGAGACCTTACTAGCGGGAGTCTCCTACGAGCAGTACTTC.